This T cell receptor (beta chain) was identified in a study of blood T cell repertoires in COVID-19. Study context: Some COVID-19 samples were acute and others convalescent; all came from the United States, Italy and Spain. The analysed material was cDNA or gDNA that came from T cells, B-cell-depleted T cells, or PBMCs.

Germline trimming cut 6 bases from V and 4 bases from J; bases unmatched to any gene: 3. CDR3 length: 13 amino acids. As handled by the study authors: Reference gene primer amplification gave estimated nucleated cell counts. The table came from immunoSEQ multiplex PCR; TCRdb's copy has only in-frame clones and leaves some out. The V and J calls and the clone size are those of that table, but D and trimming were determined from the DNA. This sample has roughly 260,000 clones, with roughly nine tenths found just once. The sequence was obtained from a man aged 40-55 years who had recovered from COVID-19. The sample consisted of peripheral blood. The J gene is TRBJ2-5, the V gene TRBV12-3 or TRBV12-4, with 9 bases that match TRBD1. The DNA of the CDR3 is TGTGCCAGCAGACAGGGGGCCGGAGAGACCCAGTACTTC. Translation: CASRQGAGETQYF.